These T cell receptor beta chains were read from a single sample in a study of shared clonotypes between healthy human individuals. Sequenced by immunoSEQ multiplex PCR; TCRdb stores in-frame clones only, minus some. The sample holds approximately 740,000 clones, 90% to 95% seen once. Sequenced sample: naive CD8+ T cells sorted from blood. The receptors come from a man between 25 and 39 years old in good health. Both conserved end residues are part of each CDR3. Each record gives: V gene, clone size, J gene, D gene, CDR3 DNA, CDR3 protein. The D gene is left open where the match is weak. Only part of the rows carry a size: once, few, many, or a class if the clone is expanded.

v_call: TRBV13; clone_size: once; j_call: TRBJ2-7; d_call: .; cdr3_nt: TGTGCCAGCAGCCTTGCTGGGGTCGAGCAGTACTTC; cdr3_aa: CASSLAGVEQYF
v_call: TRBV15; clone_size: .; j_call: TRBJ2-1; d_call: TRBD2; cdr3_nt: TGTGCCACCAGCAGAGAACTAGCGTCACTTTACAATGAGCAGTTCTTC; cdr3_aa: CATSRELASLYNEQFF
v_call: TRBV11-2; clone_size: .; j_call: TRBJ2-7; d_call: .; cdr3_nt: TGTGCCAGCACCCTAGTAGGCGAGCAGTACTTC; cdr3_aa: CASTLVGEQYF
v_call: TRBV27; clone_size: .; j_call: TRBJ2-4; d_call: .; cdr3_nt: TGTGCCAGCAGTTTATCGGGAATAGCCAAAAACATTCAGTACTTC; cdr3_aa: CASSLSGIAKNIQYF
v_call: TRBV6-1; clone_size: many; j_call: TRBJ2-7; d_call: TRBD2; cdr3_nt: TGTGCCAGCAGTGAAGGGACTAGCGGGAGTTACGAGCAGTACTTC; cdr3_aa: CASSEGTSGSYEQYF
v_call: TRBV7-2; clone_size: .; j_call: TRBJ2-7; d_call: .; cdr3_nt: TGTGCCAGCAGCTTTATTGCGGGCCACAAAAGGAGCTCCTACGAGCAGTACTTC; cdr3_aa: CASSFIAGHKRSSYEQYF
v_call: TRBV7-9; clone_size: .; j_call: TRBJ1-1; d_call: .; cdr3_nt: TGTGCCAGCAGCGCAAGACAGGTTTCCGTCCCTGAAGCTTTCTTT; cdr3_aa: CASSARQVSVPEAFF
v_call: TRBV6-5; clone_size: .; j_call: TRBJ2-7; d_call: .; cdr3_nt: TGTGCCAGCGCTAGTAGGCCCAGCGACGAGCAGTACTTC; cdr3_aa: CASASRPSDEQYF
v_call: TRBV7-2; clone_size: .; j_call: TRBJ2-7; d_call: TRBD1; cdr3_nt: TGTGCCAGCAGCTTGACGACAGGGTATGGGGAAATTTCCTACGAGCAGTACTTC; cdr3_aa: CASSLTTGYGEISYEQYF
v_call: TRBV9; clone_size: .; j_call: TRBJ2-2; d_call: .; cdr3_nt: TGTGCCAGCAGGGCTAGCGCGAACACCGGGGAGCTGTTTTTT; cdr3_aa: CASRASANTGELFF
v_call: TRBV25-1; clone_size: few; j_call: TRBJ2-1; d_call: TRBD2; cdr3_nt: TGTGCCAGCAGTGATAAGACTAGCACGGCCAATGAGCAGTTCTTC; cdr3_aa: CASSDKTSTANEQFF
v_call: TRBV7-8; clone_size: .; j_call: TRBJ1-5; d_call: TRBD1; cdr3_nt: TGTGCCAGCAGCTTATCCGACAGGGGGGTCAATCAGCCCCAGCATTTT; cdr3_aa: CASSLSDRGVNQPQHF
v_call: TRBV7-9; clone_size: .; j_call: TRBJ2-2; d_call: .; cdr3_nt: TGTGCCAGCAGCTTCGACAGTAACACCGGGGAGCTGTTTTTT; cdr3_aa: CASSFDSNTGELFF
v_call: TRBV5-1; clone_size: .; j_call: TRBJ2-1; d_call: .; cdr3_nt: TGCGCCAGCAGCGGGGACAATGAGCAGTTCTTC; cdr3_aa: CASSGDNEQFF
v_call: TRBV27; clone_size: .; j_call: TRBJ1-2; d_call: .; cdr3_nt: TGTGCCAGCAGTTTAGCAGCTAACTATGGCTACACCTTC; cdr3_aa: CASSLAANYGYTF
v_call: TRBV4-3; clone_size: .; j_call: TRBJ2-7; d_call: .; cdr3_nt: TGCGCCAGCAGCCAACGAATAGGAACGTGGGGACAAAACTACGAGCAGTACTTC; cdr3_aa: CASSQRIGTWGQNYEQYF
v_call: TRBV2; clone_size: .; j_call: TRBJ2-5; d_call: TRBD2; cdr3_nt: TGTGCCAGCAGTCCTGGGACTAGCATTAAGGAGACCCAGTACTTC; cdr3_aa: CASSPGTSIKETQYF
v_call: TRBV10-3; clone_size: .; j_call: TRBJ1-2; d_call: .; cdr3_nt: TGTGCCACCCTGGACAGAGACTATGGCTACACCTTC; cdr3_aa: CATLDRDYGYTF
v_call: TRBV9; clone_size: .; j_call: TRBJ2-6; d_call: .; cdr3_nt: TGTGCCAGCAGCGGAGGGGGACTCTCTGGGGCCAACGTCCTGACTTTC; cdr3_aa: CASSGGGLSGANVLTF
v_call: TRBV28; clone_size: .; j_call: TRBJ1-1; d_call: .; cdr3_nt: TGTGCCAGCATTGGCAGGGGATATGAAGCTTTCTTT; cdr3_aa: CASIGRGYEAFF
v_call: TRBV7-6; clone_size: once; j_call: TRBJ2-7; d_call: .; cdr3_nt: TGTGCCAGCAGCTTTGGGGGCGGTTCCTACGAGCAGTACTTC; cdr3_aa: CASSFGGGSYEQYF
v_call: TRBV7-2; clone_size: .; j_call: TRBJ2-3; d_call: .; cdr3_nt: TGTGCCAGCAGCTGGTTGACAGATACGCAGTATTTT; cdr3_aa: CASSWLTDTQYF
v_call: TRBV27; clone_size: .; j_call: TRBJ2-7; d_call: TRBD1; cdr3_nt: TGTGCCAGCAGTTGGGGACAGAGTTCCTCCTACGAGCAGTACTTC; cdr3_aa: CASSWGQSSSYEQYF
v_call: TRBV5-6; clone_size: .; j_call: TRBJ2-2; d_call: .; cdr3_nt: TGTGCCAGCAGCTTCTGGGCCCCCGGGACCGGGGAGCTGTTTTTT; cdr3_aa: CASSFWAPGTGELFF
v_call: TRBV27; clone_size: once; j_call: TRBJ1-4; d_call: .; cdr3_nt: TGTGCCAACCCGAGGCCCCAAAGGGCCCTTGGTGAAAAACTGTTTTTT; cdr3_aa: CANPRPQRALGEKLFF
v_call: TRBV5-6; clone_size: .; j_call: TRBJ2-7; d_call: .; cdr3_nt: TGTGCCAGCAGCTTCCCCAGGGAAACCTACGAGCAGTACTTC; cdr3_aa: CASSFPRETYEQYF
v_call: TRBV7-6; clone_size: .; j_call: TRBJ2-1; d_call: TRBD2; cdr3_nt: TGTGCCAGCAGAAAAGGACTAGCGCCGAGCTCCTACAATGAGCAGTTCTTC; cdr3_aa: CASRKGLAPSSYNEQFF
v_call: TRBV27; clone_size: .; j_call: TRBJ2-1; d_call: .; cdr3_nt: TGTGCCAGCAGTTTAATCGGGACGATTCTCAATGAGCAGTTCTTC; cdr3_aa: CASSLIGTILNEQFF
v_call: TRBV7-8; clone_size: .; j_call: TRBJ2-1; d_call: .; cdr3_nt: TGTGCCAGCAGCTTAGCGGCAATTGTCAATGAGCAGTTCTTC; cdr3_aa: CASSLAAIVNEQFF
v_call: TRBV27; clone_size: few; j_call: TRBJ2-1; d_call: TRBD2; cdr3_nt: TGTGCCAGCCCCCTGGGACTAGCGGGCTTCTTAAGCTCCTACAATGAGCAGTTCTTC; cdr3_aa: CASPLGLAGFLSSYNEQFF
v_call: TRBV7-9; clone_size: .; j_call: TRBJ2-2; d_call: TRBD2; cdr3_nt: TGTGCCAGCAGTCGGACTAGCGGGACACGTAACACCGGGGAGCTGTTTTTT; cdr3_aa: CASSRTSGTRNTGELFF
v_call: TRBV27; clone_size: .; j_call: TRBJ2-3; d_call: .; cdr3_nt: TGTGCCAGCAGCTGGGCTGGGGGAGATACGCAGTATTTT; cdr3_aa: CASSWAGGDTQYF
v_call: TRBV4-2; clone_size: .; j_call: TRBJ2-3; d_call: TRBD1; cdr3_nt: TGTGCCAGCAGCCAAGGGGACAGGGGGCATCAAGATACGCAGTATTTT; cdr3_aa: CASSQGDRGHQDTQYF
v_call: TRBV27; clone_size: .; j_call: TRBJ2-1; d_call: .; cdr3_nt: TGTGCCAGCAGCACTATATCGGGAGCAGGGGTTGAGCAGTTCTTC; cdr3_aa: CASSTISGAGVEQFF
v_call: TRBV27; clone_size: .; j_call: TRBJ2-7; d_call: TRBD1; cdr3_nt: TGTGCCAGCAGTTTAGGGTCTGGGACAGGGGCCTACGAGCAGTACTTC; cdr3_aa: CASSLGSGTGAYEQYF
v_call: TRBV6-5; clone_size: .; j_call: TRBJ2-7; d_call: TRBD2; cdr3_nt: TGTGCCAGCGCTGCGGGGGGAACCTACGAGCAGTACTTC; cdr3_aa: CASAAGGTYEQYF
v_call: TRBV2; clone_size: .; j_call: TRBJ2-3; d_call: .; cdr3_nt: TGTGCCAGCACACAGGCTTTGACCACAGATACGCAGTATTTT; cdr3_aa: CASTQALTTDTQYF
v_call: TRBV6-6; clone_size: .; j_call: TRBJ2-3; d_call: TRBD2; cdr3_nt: TGTGCCAGCAGTTCGACTAGCCGACATAGCACAGATACGCAGTATTTT; cdr3_aa: CASSSTSRHSTDTQYF
v_call: TRBV11-2; clone_size: .; j_call: TRBJ2-7; d_call: TRBD1; cdr3_nt: TGTGCCAGCAGCGCCGGGACAGGGCTTTACGAGCAGTACTTC; cdr3_aa: CASSAGTGLYEQYF
v_call: TRBV6-5; clone_size: .; j_call: TRBJ1-2; d_call: .; cdr3_nt: TGTGCCAGCAGTTACTCTTCAGGGGACGATGGCTACACCTTC; cdr3_aa: CASSYSSGDDGYTF
v_call: TRBV7-9; clone_size: .; j_call: TRBJ2-5; d_call: .; cdr3_nt: TGTGCCAGCAGCTCGCCGTTCCTCCCCCAAGAGACCCAGTACTTC; cdr3_aa: CASSSPFLPQETQYF
v_call: TRBV6-4; clone_size: .; j_call: TRBJ2-1; d_call: TRBD2; cdr3_nt: TGTGCCAGCAGTGTACTAGCGGGAGGGCCCCACAATGAGCAGTTCTTC; cdr3_aa: CASSVLAGGPHNEQFF
v_call: TRBV7-2; clone_size: .; j_call: TRBJ2-7; d_call: TRBD2; cdr3_nt: TGTGCCAGCAGCTTAATTAGCGGGGAGTGGCCCCACGAGCAGTACTTC; cdr3_aa: CASSLISGEWPHEQYF
v_call: TRBV28; clone_size: .; j_call: TRBJ2-5; d_call: .; cdr3_nt: TGTGCCAGCAGTCGCGGGACTCGGCAGGAGACCCAGTACTTC; cdr3_aa: CASSRGTRQETQYF
v_call: TRBV21-1; clone_size: .; j_call: TRBJ1-4; d_call: .; cdr3_nt: TGTGCAGAGGGAGGGGGGGTCACTAATGAAAAACTGTTTTTT; cdr3_aa: CAEGGGVTNEKLFF
v_call: TRBV11-1; clone_size: .; j_call: TRBJ2-1; d_call: .; cdr3_nt: TGTGCCAGCAGCCAGGAGGGACAATACGGTTCCTTCAATGAGCAGTTCTTC; cdr3_aa: CASSQEGQYGSFNEQFF
v_call: TRBV29-1; clone_size: many; j_call: TRBJ1-3; d_call: .; cdr3_nt: TGCAGCATTTGGGGGTCCTCTGGAAACACCATATATTTT; cdr3_aa: CSIWGSSGNTIYF
v_call: TRBV20-1; clone_size: .; j_call: TRBJ1-1; d_call: .; cdr3_nt: TGCAGTGCTAGCTTGGGCGAAGCTTTCTTT; cdr3_aa: CSASLGEAFF
v_call: TRBV27; clone_size: .; j_call: TRBJ1-4; d_call: .; cdr3_nt: TGTGCCAGCAGTCCCGGGACCAGAGCAGAAAAACTGTTTTTT; cdr3_aa: CASSPGTRAEKLFF
v_call: TRBV6-1; clone_size: .; j_call: TRBJ1-5; d_call: .; cdr3_nt: TGTGCCAGCAGTGAATTGGGCCAGCTACAGCCCCAGCATTTT; cdr3_aa: CASSELGQLQPQHF